Each of the 5 T cell receptor beta chains below was sequenced from the same sample in a study of graft-versus-host responses after intestinal transplantation. Clones were sequenced by immunoSEQ multiplex PCR, and TCRdb holds only the in-frame ones, with some missing. This table has around 100,000 clones, 85% to 95% appearing once. The antigens of these receptors remain unknown. The specimen was unstimulated CD4+ T cells sorted from spleen or lymph node cells, collected before transplant. The receptors originated from a human donor who was the organ donor for an intestinal transplant.

The CDR3 spells CASSTTGTAYGYTF. CDR3 coding DNA: TGTGCCAGCAGCACCACCGGGACAGCCTATGGCTACACCTTC. The V gene is TRBV6-5, the J gene TRBJ1-2, with TRBD1 identical over 7 bases. V gave up 6 bases and J gave up 4 bases; unmatched junction bases: 8. This CDR3 contains 14 residues. Germline CDR1 is MNHEY and CDR2 is SVGAGI.

The chain employs TRBV9 and TRBJ2-3, with 7 bases lining up with TRBD1. V gave up 0 bases and J gave up 3 bases; unmatched junction bases: 7. Germline V gene sequence: CDR1 SGDLS, CDR2 YYNGEE. The CDR3 runs to 16 residues. In nucleotides, the CDR3 is TGTGCCAGCAGCGTAGGATCAGGGACAGTGACAGATACGCAGTATTTT. Residues: CASSVGSGTVTDTQYF.

The rearrangement links TRBV6-5 to TRBJ2-1; D gene uncertain. The length of the CDR3 is 14 residues. The V end lost 2 bases, the J end lost 1 base, and 6 bases lay between the germline ends. Germline V gene lookup returns CDR1 MNHEY and CDR2 SVGAGI. CDR3 loop: CASSYGESYNEQFF. The CDR3 nucleotides read TGTGCCAGCAGTTACGGCGAATCCTACAATGAGCAGTTCTTC.

This chain links TRBV27 with TRBJ1-1, with 8 bases aligning to TRBD1. There are 14 residues in the CDR3. CDR1 and CDR2 from the germline V gene are MNHEY and SMNVEV (reference sequence). Unmatched junction bases numbered 6, after V lost 5 bases and J lost 4 bases. The CDR3 sequence: CASSRDRISTEAFF. The CDR3 bases are TGTGCCAGCAGTCGGGACAGGATAAGCACTGAAGCTTTCTTT.

The V call is TRBV7-9, the J call TRBJ2-5; 12 nucleotides align to TRBD2. CDR3 length: 15 residues. The germline V gene encodes CDR1 SEHNR and CDR2 FQNEAQ (reference sequence). V dropped 10 bases and J dropped 5; count of bases not matched to a gene: 11. CDR3: CAIPNSSGRAETQYF. The DNA of the CDR3 is TGTGCCATCCCGAACTCTAGCGGGAGGGCCGAGACCCAGTACTTC.